A single sample gave rise to the 28 T cell receptor beta chains below, sequenced in a study of shared clonotypes between healthy human individuals. The table came from immunoSEQ multiplex PCR; TCRdb's copy has only in-frame clones and leaves some out. The sample carries approximately 320,000 clones, around two thirds recorded once. Sequencing was performed on memory CD4+ T cells sorted from blood. Subset specified: CD45RA-negative fraction. These receptors were obtained from a young man in good health.

The chain uses TRBV14 and TRBJ2-3, with 9 nucleotides matching TRBD2. V gave up 4 bases and J gave up 4 bases; unmatched junction bases: 9. This CDR3 is built from 16 residues. Germline values: CDR1 SGHDN, CDR2 FVKESK. The CDR3 DNA follows: TGTGCCAGCAGCCGACAGTTAGCGGGAGTGGCAGATACGCAGTATTTT. This gives the protein CASSRQLAGVADTQYF.

This chain uses TRBV5-1 with TRBJ2-7, with D unclear. Germline V gene data show CDR1 as SGHRS and CDR2 as YFSETQ. Trimming removed 0 bases at V and 6 bases at J, with 13 bases between. The CDR3 loop spans 14 amino acids. DNA for the CDR3: TGCGCCAGCAGCTTGGAGGCAGCAGGTACCGAGCAGTACTTC. Translating gives CASSLEAAGTEQYF.

V usage is TRBV6-1 and J usage is TRBJ2-3, with D unclear. The germline V gene encodes CDR1 MNHNS and CDR2 SASEGT. The CDR3 is 11 residues long. The CDR3 reads CVRTLGDTQYF. CDR3 DNA sequence: TGTGTCAGGACCTTGGGGGATACGCAGTATTTT.

This clone was recorded once. The chain uses TRBV19 and TRBJ2-3; TRBD2 matches 12 bases. Germline values: CDR1 LNHDA, CDR2 SQIVND (reference sequence). Unmatched junction bases numbered 10, after V lost 8 bases and J lost 7 bases. CDR3 length: 15 amino acids. The DNA of the CDR3 is TGTGCCAGTTCCCATCTAGCGGGAGGGCCTCATACGCAGTATTTT. Its protein product is CASSHLAGGPHTQYF.

V is TRBV2 and J is TRBJ1-1; no firm D call. Germline V gene lookup returns CDR1 SNHLY and CDR2 FYNNEI. This CDR3 spans 13 amino acids. Trimming removed 1 base from V and 1 base from J, with 4 bases in between. CDR3 amino acids: CASSEVRNTEAFF. CDR3 DNA sequence: TGTGCCAGCAGTGAAGTGAGGAACACTGAAGCTTTCTTT.

This clone is a singleton in its sample. This chain connects TRBV10-3 to TRBJ2-2, with 9 nucleotides matching TRBD1. The V segment lost 6 bases and the J segment 2 bases; nucleotides outside the gene matches: 7. Germline V lookup: CDR1 ENHRY, CDR2 SYGVKD. The CDR3 length is 16 residues. As DNA, the CDR3 is TGTGCCATCAGGGGACAGGGAGGCGTCAACACCGGGGAGCTGTTTTTT. Protein product: CAIRGQGGVNTGELFF.

The chain has TRBV11-2 and TRBJ1-1; D perhaps matches TRBD1 (6 bases). V gave up 1 base and J gave up 4 bases, with 10 bases separating them. The CDR3 extends over 14 amino acids. CDR1 is SGHAT, CDR2 FQNNGV, per germline. CDR3 sequence: CASSLAQGPTEAFF. The CDR3 nucleotides are TGTGCCAGCAGCTTAGCACAGGGTCCCACTGAAGCTTTCTTT.

A few counts support this clone. The V call is TRBV7-9, the J call TRBJ2-2; D not certain. Deletions cut 5 bases from V and 2 bases from J, with 3 bases between. CDR1 SEHNR and CDR2 FQNEAQ come from the germline V gene (reference sequence). There are 12 residues in the CDR3. The CDR3 reads CASSINTGELFF. The CDR3 DNA reads as TGTGCCAGCAGCATAAACACCGGGGAGCTGTTTTTT.

This chain uses TRBV9 with TRBJ1-5; D is uncertain. The CDR3 extends over 14 amino acids. The V gene's germline CDR1 is SGDLS and CDR2 YYNGEE. Trimming removed 3 bases from V and 4 bases from J, with 11 bases in between. CDR3 region: CASSGIDGNQPQHF. In DNA, the CDR3 is TGTGCCAGCAGCGGAATTGACGGGAATCAGCCCCAGCATTTT. Supplemented by reference TRBV9 and TRBJ1-5, the full variable domain reads DSGVTQTPKHLITATGQRVTLRCSPRSGDLSVYWYQQSLDQGLQFLIQYYNGEERAKGNILERFSAQQFPDLHSELNLSSLELGDSALYFCASSGIDGNQPQHFGDGTRLSIL.

The rearrangement uses TRBV6-4 and TRBJ2-2, with no clear D. Germline CDR1 is MRHNA and CDR2 is SNTAGT. The CDR3 loop spans 17 amino acids. Between the trimmed V and J ends, which lost 2 bases and 4 bases, there was a span of 17 bases. This CDR3 is CASSDEVSVPSTGELFF. The CDR3 nucleotides read TGTGCCAGCAGTGACGAGGTTAGTGTGCCGAGCACCGGGGAGCTGTTTTTT.

V gene TRBV29-1 combines with J gene TRBJ2-7, with 13 bases matching TRBD2. The ends lost 8 bases at V and 5 bases at J; junction bases unmatched: 6. This CDR3 contains 13 residues. Germline V lookup: CDR1 SQVTM, CDR2 ANQGSEA. Here the CDR3 reads CSTRTSGRNEQYF. The CDR3 DNA sequence: TGCAGCACCCGGACTAGCGGGAGAAACGAGCAGTACTTC.

The rearrangement joins TRBV21-1 to TRBJ2-7. TRBV21-1 constitutes a pseudogene. The CDR3 covers 13 residues. The CDR3: CASSFTNSYEQYF. The CDR3 coding sequence is TGTGCCAGCAGTTTCACCAACTCCTACGAGCAGTACTTC.

This clone came up once. V usage is TRBV11-2 and J usage is TRBJ2-2; D remains ambiguous. Germline-derived CDR1 and CDR2 are SGHAT and FQNNGV. This CDR3 has 12 residues. Trimming removed 1 base from V and 14 bases from J, with 11 bases in between. As DNA, the CDR3 is TGTGCCAGCAGCTTAGGGTTTCCTATACTGTTTTTT. Translation gives CASSLGFPILFF.

The chain carries TRBV7-2 and TRBJ1-1, with D perhaps matching TRBD1 (5 bases). Germline-derived CDR1 and CDR2 are SGHTA and FQGNSA. The CDR3 spans 14 residues. V shed 0 bases and J shed 2 bases, with 7 bases lying between them. The DNA of the CDR3 is TGTGCCAGCAGCTTAGCGGGGGTTAACACTGAAGCTTTCTTT. This encodes CASSLAGVNTEAFF. Variable domain in full (rest from reference TRBV7-2 and TRBJ1-1): GAGVSQSPSNKVTEKGKDVELRCDPISGHTALYWYRQSLGQGLEFLIYFQGNSAPDKSGLPSDRFSAERTGGSVSTLTIQRTQQEDSAVYLCASSLAGVNTEAFFGQGTRLTVV.

There are a few counts of this clone. The chain links TRBV7-2 to TRBJ2-7; 7 bases fit TRBD1. The CDR3 extends over 13 amino acids. Germline CDR1 is SGHTA and CDR2 is FQGNSA. V trimming: 4 bases; J trimming: 6 bases; junction bases outside the gene matches: 6. The CDR3 spells CASSSGQTTEQYF. In nucleotides, the CDR3 is TGTGCCAGCAGCTCGGGACAGACCACCGAGCAGTACTTC.

The chain has TRBV11-3 and TRBJ2-2; D not certain. The germline V gene encodes CDR1 SGHNT and CDR2 YENEEA. The CDR3 runs to 13 residues. The germline V and J ends were trimmed by 0 bases and 5 bases, with 4 bases remaining between them. This CDR3 reads CASSLERTGELFF. As DNA, the CDR3 is TGTGCCAGCAGCTTAGAACGAACCGGGGAGCTGTTTTTT.

As to this clone: A read error is likely here: a far larger clone is one base away. The J gene is TRBJ1-3, the V gene TRBV9, with 10 bases fitting TRBD1. Per the germline V gene, CDR1 is SGDLS and CDR2 is YYNGEE. The CDR3 consists of 17 residues. CDR3 in amino acids: CANSVDPGTGVRNTIYF. DNA of the CDR3: TGTGCCAACAGCGTAGATCCCGGGACAGGGGTTAGAAACACCATATATTTT.

This chain links TRBV6-5 with TRBJ2-7, with D uncertain. From germline, CDR1 is MNHEY and CDR2 SVGAGI. The CDR3 is 11 amino acids. Trimming left V 5 bases short and J 4 bases short, with 6 bases between. The CDR3 loop is CASSEKYEQYF. CDR3 bases: TGTGCCAGCAGTGAAAAGTACGAGCAGTACTTC.

The chain couples TRBV28 to TRBJ2-7; 8 nucleotides match TRBD2. After removal of 5 bases from V and 3 bases from J, the junction contained 6 bases not matched to a gene. This CDR3 comprises 14 residues. The germline gives CDR1 MDHEN, CDR2 SYDVKM. CDR3 DNA sequence: TGTGCCAGCAGTGCCGGGACTAGGTACTACGAGCAGTACTTC. Translating it yields CASSAGTRYYEQYF.

This sequence joins TRBV6-1 and TRBJ2-1; D ambiguous. Trimming removed 4 bases at V and 0 bases at J, with 10 bases between. Germline values: CDR1 MNHNS, CDR2 SASEGT. The CDR3 is made up of 15 amino acids. The CDR3 is CASSVGGSSYNEQFF. CDR3 sequence (DNA): TGTGCCAGCAGTGTGGGCGGCAGCTCCTACAATGAGCAGTTCTTC.

J is TRBJ2-3 and V is TRBV10-1; D is ambiguous. This CDR3 is built from 13 residues. Trimming shortened V by 6 bases and J by 2 bases, and 9 bases separated the two germline ends. The germline V gene has CDR1 WNHNN and CDR2 SYGVQD (reference sequence). CDR3 nucleotides: TGCGCCAGCAGCCTGGGGTACACAGATACGCAGTATTTT. This encodes CASSLGYTDTQYF.

The rearrangement links TRBV6-6 to TRBJ1-4; a weak D match, TRBD1 (6 bases). CDR1 MNHNY and CDR2 SVGAGI come from the germline V gene (reference sequence). The length of the CDR3 is 15 residues. Deletions cut 7 bases from V and 0 bases from J, with 12 bases between. The CDR3 DNA reads TGTGCCAGCACAGCTTACAGGGCAACTAATGAAAAACTGTTTTTT. It encodes CASTAYRATNEKLFF.

This clone has a handful of counts. This rearrangement joins TRBV18 to TRBJ2-1; 7 nucleotides align to TRBD2. The CDR3 is 15 amino acids. The trim removed 3 bases at V and 7 bases at J, leaving 9 bases unmatched. Looked up from germline, CDR1 is KGHSH and CDR2 is LQKENI. For the CDR3, the DNA is TGTGCCAGCTCACCTGCGGCGGGAGATGTAAATGAGCAGTTCTTC. As protein: CASSPAAGDVNEQFF.

This chain connects TRBV11-2 to TRBJ2-2; D may be TRBD1 or TRBD2 (5 bases each). The CDR3 runs to 18 residues. Trimming removed 5 bases at V and 0 bases at J, with 19 bases between. Germline CDR1 is SGHAT and CDR2 is FQNNGV. For the CDR3, the DNA is TGTGCCAGCAGCCCCCGAGGGGCCGGAAGCCCGAACACCGGGGAGCTGTTTTTT. This codes for CASSPRGAGSPNTGELFF.

The chain is built from TRBV18 and TRBJ2-5, with 7 positions matching TRBD1. The CDR3 sequence is 14 residues long. V was clipped by 3 bases and J by 4 bases; unmatched bases: 5. Germline V gene data show CDR1 as KGHSH and CDR2 as LQKENI. This CDR3 is CASSPPGQIETQYF. For the CDR3, the DNA is TGTGCCAGCTCACCCCCGGGACAGATAGAGACCCAGTACTTC.

In DNA form, the CDR3 reads TGTGCCAGCAGCCCCCCGCTTGAGAAGACCCAGTACTTC. Protein sequence: CASSPPLEKTQYF. The rearrangement joins TRBV11-3 to TRBJ2-5; D gene unclear. V lost 5 bases to trimming and J lost 6 bases, with 13 bases between them. The CDR3 runs 13 residues. Germline CDR1 reads SGHNT; CDR2 reads YENEEA.

V usage is TRBV11-2 and J usage is TRBJ2-7, with unresolved D. In germline, CDR1 is SGHAT, CDR2 FQNNGV. This CDR3 is built from 15 residues. The V gene lost 1 base and the J gene lost 3 bases, with 13 bases spanning the gap. CDR3 sequence reads: CASSLVSDRLYEQYF. CDR3 in DNA: TGTGCCAGCAGCTTAGTTTCGGACCGACTCTACGAGCAGTACTTC.

Here the CDR3 reads CASLGASGRNEQFF. The DNA for the CDR3 is TGTGCCAGCTTAGGAGCTAGCGGAAGGAATGAGCAGTTCTTC. The chain joins TRBV6-1 to TRBJ2-1; 7 nucleotides align to TRBD2. CDR3 length: 14 amino acids. V trimming: 8 bases; J trimming: 7 bases; junction bases outside the gene matches: 11. CDR1 and CDR2 (germline): MNHNS, SASEGT.